A selection of T cell receptor beta chains follows, all from one sample in a study of shared clonotypes between healthy human individuals. Here immunoSEQ multiplex PCR was the method, and the copy in TCRdb shows in-frame clones only, minus some. Found here are approximately 980,000 clones, 60% to 85% of them singletons; the top ten hold approximately 1.5%. The sample taken for sequencing was memory CD4+ T cells sorted from blood. These receptors were obtained from a man aged 18-30 years in good health. Each CDR3 is given with its conserved first and last residue. A D gene is named only where the DNA matches it firmly. Clone size, where shown, is once, few, many, or a class for clones that have expanded.

>TRBD1|TRBJ1-5|.|TRBV5-6
CASSNRDRGHQPQHF
TGTGCCAGCAGCAACCGGGACAGGGGGCATCAGCCCCAGCATTTT
>.|TRBJ2-7|.|TRBV4-2
CASSQETSFVQYF
TGTGCCAGCAGCCAAGAGACCTCCTTCGTGCAGTACTTC
>.|TRBJ1-1|.|TRBV10-3
CATEDRGNTEAFF
TGTGCCACCGAGGACAGAGGGAACACTGAAGCTTTCTTT
>TRBD2|TRBJ2-1|.|TRBV6-5
CASLRASGRGEQFF
TGTGCCAGCCTGAGGGCTAGCGGGAGGGGGGAGCAGTTCTTC
>.|TRBJ1-4|.|TRBV5-1
CASSLNPDPATNEKLFF
TGCGCCAGCAGCTTGAACCCGGACCCGGCAACTAATGAAAAACTGTTTTTT
>TRBD1|TRBJ1-5|.|TRBV6-1
CATRRTGGDQPQHF
TGTGCCACCAGAAGGACAGGGGGCGATCAGCCCCAGCATTTT
>.|TRBJ2-2|.|TRBV5-1
CATRVSNTGELFF
TGCGCCACGCGGGTATCGAACACCGGGGAGCTGTTTTTT
>TRBD1|TRBJ1-1|.|TRBV5-1
CASSVDRVQNTEAFF
TGCGCCAGCAGCGTAGACAGGGTACAGAACACTGAAGCTTTCTTT
>.|TRBJ2-3|once|TRBV6-4
CASSDSSRSTDTQYF
TGTGCCAGCAGTGACTCGAGTCGGAGCACAGATACGCAGTATTTT
>TRBD1|TRBJ1-6|few|TRBV9
CASSVAQGQKNSPLHF
TGTGCCAGCAGCGTAGCCCAGGGACAGAAAAATTCACCCCTCCACTTT
>.|TRBJ2-3|.|TRBV10-3
CAISDGDTQYF
TGTGCCATCAGTGACGGGGATACGCAGTATTTT
>.|TRBJ2-7|.|TRBV18
CASSPSGTGVGGQYF
TGTGCCAGCTCACCGTCCGGGACCGGCGTTGGAGGGCAGTACTTC
>TRBD2|TRBJ2-1|.|TRBV7-9
CASSPSGGGYNEQFF
TGTGCCAGCAGCCCGAGCGGGGGAGGCTACAATGAGCAGTTCTTC
>TRBD2|TRBJ2-3|.|TRBV5-1
CASSSGGRTDTQYF
TGCGCCAGCAGCTCGGGGGGGCGTACAGATACGCAGTATTTT
>TRBD2|TRBJ2-4|.|TRBV4-1
CASSQEASGRVAIQYF
TGCGCCAGCAGCCAAGAGGCTAGCGGGAGGGTGGCCATTCAGTACTTC
>.|TRBJ1-5|few|TRBV7-8
CASSFPGQNQPQHF
TGTGCCAGCAGCTTCCCAGGACAGAATCAGCCCCAGCATTTT
>TRBD1|TRBJ1-5|few|TRBV6-1
CASSATGTGGRNQPQHF
TGTGCCAGCAGTGCAACCGGGACAGGGGGCAGAAATCAGCCCCAGCATTTT
>.|TRBJ1-1|.|TRBV5-5
CASSLAAGWAFF
TGTGCCAGCAGCTTGGCCGCAGGGTGGGCTTTCTTT
>.|TRBJ2-7|many|TRBV4-1
CASSQDPGQGLYYEQYF
TGCGCCAGCAGCCAAGATCCGGGGCAGGGGTTATACTACGAGCAGTACTTC
>.|TRBJ2-7|.|TRBV28
CASTGDTRKQYF
TGTGCCAGCACCGGGGACACCAGAAAGCAGTACTTC
>.|TRBJ2-7|.|TRBV7-9
CASSLSYRSAYEQYF
TGTGCCAGCAGCTTATCATATCGGTCAGCCTACGAGCAGTACTTC
>.|TRBJ2-7|.|TRBV10-3
CAISESKGGTFSYEQYF
TGTGCCATCAGTGAGTCGAAAGGGGGAACTTTCTCCTACGAGCAGTACTTC
>.|TRBJ1-2|.|TRBV5-3
CARSSRDFLVGDGYTF
TGTGCCAGAAGCTCTCGGGATTTCCTTGTTGGCGACGGCTACACCTTC
>TRBD1|TRBJ1-1|.|TRBV5-1
CASSSKTGGGTEAFF
TGCGCCAGCAGTTCAAAGACAGGGGGAGGCACTGAAGCTTTCTTT
>TRBD2|TRBJ2-1|few|TRBV7-2
CASSQGGSYYNEQFF
TGTGCCAGCAGCCAGGGCGGGAGTTATTACAATGAGCAGTTCTTC
>TRBD1|TRBJ1-1|.|TRBV29-1
CSVLTGREHTEAFF
TGCAGCGTTCTGACAGGGCGGGAGCACACTGAAGCTTTCTTT
>.|TRBJ2-7|.|TRBV7-2
CASSPRQFYEQYF
TGTGCCAGCAGCCCTAGACAGTTCTACGAGCAGTACTTC
>TRBD2|TRBJ2-3|.|TRBV7-3
CASSAGLAGATDTQYF
TGTGCCAGCAGCGCGGGACTAGCGGGGGCTACAGATACGCAGTATTTT
>.|TRBJ1-5|once|TRBV19
CASSMGRGWDQPQHF
TGTGCCAGTAGTATGGGTCGAGGGTGGGATCAGCCCCAGCATTTT
>TRBD1|TRBJ2-7|.|TRBV10-3
CAISESGRGRDEQYF
TGTGCCATCAGTGAGTCTGGCAGGGGGCGGGACGAGCAGTACTTC
>.|TRBJ2-5|.|TRBV9
CASSVVGETQYF
TGTGCCAGCAGCGTAGTCGGCGAGACCCAGTACTTC
>.|TRBJ1-3|.|TRBV18
CASSPRGANSGNTIYF
TGTGCCAGCTCACCCCGTGGGGCTAACTCTGGAAACACCATATATTTT
>.|TRBJ2-1|once|TRBV29-1
CSVDTMGSSYNEQFF
TGCAGCGTTGATACTATGGGGAGCTCCTACAATGAGCAGTTCTTC
>.|TRBJ2-7|.|TRBV7-2
CASSPRLAGYEQYF
TGTGCCAGCAGCCCCAGACTTGCAGGTTACGAGCAGTACTTC
>.|TRBJ2-7|.|TRBV7-8
CASSLVFGITSYEQYF
TGTGCCAGCAGCTTAGTATTTGGCATCACCTCCTACGAGCAGTACTTC
>.|TRBJ1-2|.|TRBV7-2
CASSLTGTNYGYTF
TGTGCCAGCAGCTTGACCGGGACTAACTATGGCTACACCTTC
>.|TRBJ2-1|few|TRBV4-3
CASSQEGYVYNEQFF
TGCGCCAGCAGCCAAGAAGGGTACGTCTACAATGAGCAGTTCTTC
>TRBD1|TRBJ2-7|once|TRBV12-5
CASGPGQGYEQYF
TGTGCTAGTGGTCCCGGACAGGGCTACGAGCAGTACTTC
>.|TRBJ2-7|few|TRBV5-5
CASSSRFGAGYEQYF
TGTGCCAGCAGCTCGCGTTTTGGGGCTGGGTACGAGCAGTACTTC
>.|TRBJ1-1|.|TRBV19
CASTGRIEAFF
TGTGCCAGTACCGGGCGTATTGAAGCTTTCTTT
>.|TRBJ1-3|.|TRBV28
CASVIDLSGNTIYF
TGTGCCAGCGTCATCGATCTCTCTGGAAACACCATATATTTT
>TRBD1|TRBJ1-2|.|TRBV14
CASSLFLTGEGYTF
TGTGCCAGCAGCCTCTTTCTCACAGGGGAAGGCTACACCTTC
>TRBD1|TRBJ1-1|.|TRBV28
CASSFPAGGGTEAFF
TGTGCCAGCAGTTTCCCCGCAGGGGGCGGTACTGAAGCTTTCTTT
>TRBD2|TRBJ2-5|.|TRBV5-4
CASSLGGTSVQETQYF
TGTGCCAGCAGCTTGGGAGGGACTAGCGTCCAAGAGACCCAGTACTTC
>.|TRBJ2-7|few|TRBV7-9
CASSYMGYEQYF
TGTGCCAGCAGCTACATGGGGTACGAGCAGTACTTC
>TRBD2|TRBJ2-3|.|TRBV5-4
CASSPQGREGTDTQYF
TGTGCCAGCAGCCCTCAAGGGCGGGAGGGCACAGATACGCAGTATTTT
>TRBD2|TRBJ2-1|.|TRBV28
CASSSGAGQDNEQFF
TGTGCCAGCAGCAGCGGGGCCGGCCAGGACAATGAGCAGTTCTTC
>.|TRBJ2-1|.|TRBV5-1
CASSVGGTTGYNEQFF
TGCGCCAGCAGCGTGGGGGGTACTACAGGGTACAATGAGCAGTTCTTC
>TRBD1|TRBJ2-1|many|TRBV28
CASSDTDRGNEQFF
TGTGCCAGCAGTGATACGGACAGGGGCAATGAGCAGTTCTTC
>.|TRBJ2-3|many|TRBV5-1
CASSRRPSDSTDTQYF
TGCGCCAGCAGCCGACGACCTTCTGACTCCACAGATACGCAGTATTTT
>.|TRBJ2-5|few|TRBV30
CAWSVLGKGGETQYF
TGTGCCTGGAGTGTACTCGGGAAAGGTGGGGAGACCCAGTACTTC